One sample yielded the 21 T cell receptor beta chains listed below, sequenced in a study of control samples from healthy donors and cancer patients. Measured with immunoSEQ multiplex PCR; TCRdb has only the in-frame clones, and not every one. Here the sample spans 170,000 or so clones, approximately 92% being singletons. Sequencing used blood. The receptors originated from a woman between 40 and 55 years old in good health.

The gene calls are TRBV20-1 and TRBJ1-2; D unresolved. V was pared by 3 bases and J by 8 bases, with 16 bases between. Germline V CDR1 and CDR2: DFQATT, SNEGSKA (reference sequence). The CDR3 extends over 13 amino acids. CDR3 sequence reads: CSASPAAVGGYTF. The CDR3 coding sequence is TGCAGTGCTAGTCCTGCGGCAGTGGGGGGCTACACCTTC.

This chain uses TRBV27 with TRBJ2-5, with D uncertain. In germline, CDR1 is MNHEY, CDR2 SMNVEV (reference sequence). CDR3 size: 13 residues. Trimming left V 4 bases short and J 5 bases short, with 11 bases between. In DNA form, the CDR3 reads TGTGCCAGCAGTTCGGGCCCCGGGGAGACCCAGTACTTC. Amino acid sequence: CASSSGPGETQYF.

The chain joins TRBV3-1 (or the pseudogene TRBV3-2) to TRBJ2-2; D is uncertain. V was clipped by 4 bases and J by 6 bases, with 9 bases between them. Germline V lookup: CDR1 LGHDT, CDR2 YNNKEL (reference sequence). This CDR3 has 13 amino acids. Here the CDR3 reads CASSPSTSGELFF. CDR3 in DNA: TGTGCCAGCAGCCCGTCAACTTCCGGGGAGCTGTTTTTT.

The chain links TRBV7-2 to TRBJ2-7; D possibly corresponds to TRBD2 (6 bases). CDR3 length: 14 residues. Trimming took 2 bases from V and 7 from J, leaving 15 bases between them. CDR1 is SGHTA and CDR2 is FQGNSA in the germline V gene. CDR3 sequence: CASSLLRGSVEQYF. The CDR3 DNA reads as TGTGCCAGCAGCTTATTGCGGGGATCGGTGGAGCAGTACTTC.

This clone was picked up one time. The chain recombines TRBV4-1 with TRBJ1-4, with 8 bases lining up with TRBD1. The V and J ends lost 1 base and 7 bases, in that order; junction bases with no gene match: 5. The CDR3 extends over 15 amino acids. From germline, CDR1 is MGHRA and CDR2 YSYEKL. CDR3 in amino acids: CASSQGQGISEKLFF. CDR3 DNA sequence: TGCGCCAGCAGCCAAGGACAGGGGATTTCTGAAAAACTGTTTTTT.

The J gene is TRBJ2-1, the V gene TRBV6-5; 13 bases line up with TRBD2. V shed 0 bases and J 9 bases; nucleotides not matched to a gene: 5. The length of the CDR3 is 16 residues. Germline CDR1 and CDR2: MNHEY and SVGAGI. In DNA, the CDR3 is TGTGCCAGCAGTTACTCGAGCACTAGCGGGGGGGTTGAGCAGTTCTTC. Its translation is CASSYSSTSGGVEQFF.

The J gene is TRBJ2-2, the V gene TRBV5-1, with 11 bases fitting TRBD1. Trimming took 0 bases from V and 6 from J; bases not matched to a gene: 1. The germline gives CDR1 SGHRS, CDR2 YFSETQ. CDR3 size: 15 residues. Written as DNA, the CDR3 is TGCGCCAGCAGCTTGGAGGGACAGGGGGCCGGGGAGCTGTTTTTT. This codes for CASSLEGQGAGELFF. The full variable domain, with the rest looked up from reference TRBV5-1 and TRBJ2-2, is KAGVTQTPRYLIKTRGQQVTLSCSPISGHRSVSWYQQTPGQGLQFLFEYFSETQRNKGNFPGRFSGRQFSNSRSEMNVSTLELGDSALYLCASSLEGQGAGELFFGEGSRLTVL.

This chain uses TRBV6-2 or TRBV6-3 with TRBJ2-7; a weak D match, TRBD1 (6 bases). The CDR3 consists of 15 residues. From germline, CDR1 is MNHEY and CDR2 SVGEGT. V was clipped by 5 bases and J by 2 bases, with 16 bases between them. Written as DNA, the CDR3 is TGTGCCAGCAGTCCGAAGAACAGGGTCCCCTACGAGCAGTACTTC. This sequence encodes CASSPKNRVPYEQYF.

The chain couples TRBV5-5 to TRBJ2-2; D remains unclear. Between the trimmed V and J ends, which lost 1 base and 7 bases, there was a span of 5 bases. Germline V gene data show CDR1 as SGHKS and CDR2 as YYEKEE (reference sequence). The CDR3 has 12 residues. CDR3: CASSLWYGELFF. CDR3 DNA: TGTGCCAGCAGCTTGTGGTACGGGGAGCTGTTTTTT.

The V and J genes are TRBV3-1 (or the pseudogene TRBV3-2) and TRBJ2-1; 9 bases are shared with TRBD2. This CDR3 contains 16 residues. The germline gives CDR1 LGHDT, CDR2 YNNKEL (reference sequence). The V gene end was trimmed by 5 bases and the J gene end by 2 bases; junction bases not matched to a gene: 7. The CDR3 here is CASSSEGGGAYNEQFF. In nucleotides, the CDR3 is TGTGCCAGCAGCTCGGAGGGCGGGGGGGCCTACAATGAGCAGTTCTTC.

The CDR3 bases are TGTGCCAGCAATAAGCTAGCGGGGGGCGAGCAGTACTTC. It yields the protein CASNKLAGGEQYF. The chain couples TRBV6-5 to TRBJ2-7; 11 positions agree with TRBD2. Germline CDR1 and CDR2: MNHEY and SVGAGI. V dropped 7 bases and J dropped 6; count of bases not matched to a gene: 5. The CDR3 length is 13 residues.

The chain combines TRBV27 with TRBJ2-7, with D possibly being TRBD1 (5 bases). Germline V gene data show CDR1 as MNHEY and CDR2 as SMNVEV (reference sequence). Trimming took off 6 bases at V and 2 bases at J, with 14 bases between the two ends. The CDR3 runs 14 residues. CDR3: CASSGMDTPYEQYF. In DNA form, the CDR3 reads TGTGCCAGCAGCGGAATGGACACTCCCTACGAGCAGTACTTC.

The CDR3 reads CASSYSMGGGPNEQFF. DNA of the CDR3: TGTGCCAGCAGTTACTCGATGGGCGGGGGTCCCAATGAGCAGTTCTTC. The rearrangement links TRBV6-5 to TRBJ2-1; 7 bases line up with TRBD2. Germline CDR1 and CDR2: MNHEY and SVGAGI. V shed 0 bases, J shed 6 bases, and the junction held 8 bases outside the gene matches. The CDR3 loop spans 16 amino acids.

The table lists this clone with a count of one. The V gene is TRBV11-2, the J gene TRBJ2-3; D could derive from TRBD1 or TRBD2 (6 bases each). The length of the CDR3 is 13 residues. The germline V gene encodes CDR1 SGHAT and CDR2 FQNNGV. V lost 4 bases and J 8 bases, leaving 13 bases between the germline ends. This CDR3 reads CASSSPPGATQYF. CDR3 nucleotide sequence: TGTGCCAGCAGCTCCCCACCGGGGGCTACGCAGTATTTT.

This rearrangement joins TRBV6-1 to TRBJ2-3; D is possibly TRBD2 (6 bases). The CDR3 has 15 amino acids. Germline V CDR1 and CDR2: MNHNS, SASEGT. Trimming pared 0 bases from V and 4 bases from J, leaving 11 bases between. CDR3 in DNA: TGTGCCAGCAGTGAAGCGATTTTAGCGGCAGATACGCAGTATTTT. Protein: CASSEAILAADTQYF.

This sequence joins TRBV9 and TRBJ2-6; tentative D call: TRBD1 (6 bases). V lost 1 base and J 0 bases, leaving 11 bases between the germline ends. CDR3 length equals 17 residues. Looked up from germline, CDR1 is SGDLS and CDR2 is YYNGEE. CDR3 loop: CASSVWEGGSGANVLTF. The CDR3 nucleotides are TGTGCCAGCAGCGTATGGGAAGGGGGCTCTGGGGCCAACGTCCTGACTTTC.

The genes are TRBV5-1 and TRBJ1-5, with D unresolved. Trimming cost V 0 bases and J 6 bases, with 19 bases left between them. Germline CDR1 and CDR2: SGHRS and YFSETQ. This CDR3 is 17 amino acids long. As DNA, the CDR3 is TGCGCCAGCAGCTTGGGAGACATTGCCGACTTCAGTCAGCCCCAGCATTTT. Translation: CASSLGDIADFSQPQHF.

The genes are TRBV18 and TRBJ2-3; D call uncertain. Germline lookup yields CDR1 KGHSH and CDR2 LQKENI. V gave up 3 bases and J gave up 0 bases, with 7 bases separating them. This CDR3 contains 14 residues. CDR3 DNA: TGTGCCAGCTCACCCCCAATTAGCACAGATACGCAGTATTTT. Protein: CASSPPISTDTQYF.

The chain is built from TRBV19 and TRBJ1-5, with unresolved D. CDR1 is LNHDA, CDR2 SQIVND, per germline (reference sequence). The germline V and J ends were trimmed by 1 base and 2 bases, with 9 bases remaining between them. This CDR3 region has 15 residues. The CDR3 sequence is CASSIGAGGNQPQHF. In DNA form, the CDR3 reads TGTGCCAGTAGTATAGGGGCGGGTGGCAATCAGCCCCAGCATTTT.

This clone appeared once. The gene calls are TRBV6-1 and TRBJ2-7; D is unresolved. Germline lookup yields CDR1 MNHNS and CDR2 SASEGT. The V end was cut by 3 bases, the J end by 0 bases, with 9 bases between. The CDR3 contains 14 residues. The CDR3 DNA reads TGTGCCAGCAGTGAGGCCTCGAACTCCTACGAGCAGTACTTC. This translates into CASSEASNSYEQYF.

The gene calls are TRBV6-1 and TRBJ1-2, with D possibly matching TRBD1 (5 bases). The CDR3 covers 13 residues. The V gene lost 2 bases and the J gene lost 4 bases, with 8 bases spanning the gap. The germline gives CDR1 MNHNS, CDR2 SASEGT. The CDR3: CASSERGVYGYTF. In DNA form, the CDR3 reads TGTGCCAGCAGTGAAAGGGGTGTCTATGGCTACACCTTC.